Listed below are T cell receptor beta chains from one sample, sequenced in a study of metastatic and nonmetastatic thyroid tumors. Through MiXCR, TCRdb re-clonotyped the PCR reads. The top ten hold 13% to 15% of the sample, which has 20,000 to 30,000 clones, over 10% seen once. What was sequenced was blood. These receptors were obtained from a female donor with papillary thyroid cancer or a benign thyroid nodule (not recorded which). Some clones in this sample may be carry-over from other donors' samples. Both conserved end residues are part of each CDR3. D genes are given only for firm matches. Size is stated for part of the rows, as once, few or many counts, or as a class when the clone is expanded.

j_gene | v_gene | abundance | d_gene | CDR3nt | CDR3aa
TRBJ2-7 | TRBV11-2 | - | TRBD1 | TGTGCCAGCAGCCCACCGGGACAGGGGAATAACGAGCAGTACTTC | CASSPPGQGNNEQYF
TRBJ2-3 | TRBV5-1 | - | TRBD1 | TGCGCCAGCAGTCGACGAGCCGGGACAGGGATCACCACAGATACGCAGTATTTT | CASSRRAGTGITTDTQYF
TRBJ1-5 | TRBV4-1 | many | - | TGCGCCAGCAGCCAAGAGGGGCAGAGAAGTCAGCCCCAGCATTTT | CASSQEGQRSQPQHF
TRBJ1-1 | TRBV20-1 | many | TRBD1 | TGCAGTGCTAGACCGACAGGGAGGGACACTGAAGCTTTCTTT | CSARPTGRDTEAFF
TRBJ1-2 | TRBV5-1 | many | - | TGCGCCAGCAGCCCCGAGGGGGGCAGTGGCTACACCTTC | CASSPEGGSGYTF
TRBJ2-3 | TRBV19 | - | - | TGTGCCAGTGGTGGCCCCTGTTCTAGCACAGATACGCAGTATTTT | CASGGPCSSTDTQYF
TRBJ2-3 | TRBV7-3 | few | - | TGTGCCAGCAGCCTGGGACAAGGTACGAATTTT | CASSLGQGTNF
TRBJ2-2 | TRBV28 | many | - | TGTGCCAGCAGTTTAGGTGTGACCGGGGAGCTGTTTTTT | CASSLGVTGELFF
TRBJ2-5 | TRBV5-1 | many | - | TGCGCCAGCAGCTTGGACGCCGGGATGGGCGAGACCCAGTACTTC | CASSLDAGMGETQYF
TRBJ2-3 | TRBV29-1 | many | TRBD2 | TGCAGCGTTGCCGTCCCGCGGGAGAGGGATACGCAGTATTTT | CSVAVPRERDTQYF
TRBJ2-1 | TRBV11-3 | - | - | TGTGCCAGCAGCTTTTCAGGGTGGATTGAGCAGTTCTTC | CASSFSGWIEQFF
TRBJ2-1 | TRBV20-1 | many | TRBD2 | TGCAGTGCTCGGACTAGAGGCAATGAGCAGTTCTTC | CSARTRGNEQFF
TRBJ2-7 | TRBV28 | medium-sized | - | TGTGCCAGCAGTGCCTACTACGAGCAGTACTTC | CASSAYYEQYF
TRBJ2-7 | TRBV30 | - | TRBD1 | TGTGCCTGGAGTTCAGGACAGGGCAGCTCCTACGAGCAGTACTTC | CAWSSGQGSSYEQYF
TRBJ2-1 | TRBV7-6 | many | TRBD2 | TGTGCCAGCAGCGCGGGAGTGAACAATGAGCAGTTCTTC | CASSAGVNNEQFF
TRBJ2-1 | TRBV5-1 | many | TRBD2 | TGCGCCAGCACCGAATTAGCGGGAGGGTACAATGAGCAGTTCTTC | CASTELAGGYNEQFF
TRBJ2-1 | TRBV19 | many | TRBD2 | TGTGCCAGTAGTCCAGGACTAGCGGGGACCAACAATGAGCAGTTCTTC | CASSPGLAGTNNEQFF
TRBJ1-1 | TRBV29-1 | many | - | TGCAGCGCGGTCGGGGACAACACTGAAGCTTTCTTT | CSAVGDNTEAFF
TRBJ2-3 | TRBV5-4 | many | - | TGTGCCAGCAGCTTGGCCTTGGCAGTCAAAACTAGCACAGATACGCAGTATTTT | CASSLALAVKTSTDTQYF
TRBJ2-7 | TRBV12-3/TRBV12-4 | - | - | TGTGCCAGCAGTGCTACAGCGAGCTCCTACGAGCAGTACTTC | CASSATASSYEQYF
TRBJ1-1 | TRBV14 | many | TRBD1 | TGTGCCAGCAGCCAAGACAGGGGGCGCGGCACTGAAGCTTTCTTT | CASSQDRGRGTEAFF
TRBJ1-3 | TRBV4-2 | many | - | TGTGCCAGCAGCCAAGTGCAGGCCAGTCGGACCATATATTTT | CASSQVQASRTIYF
TRBJ1-5 | TRBV28 | medium-sized | - | TGTGCCAGCAGTTTAATCCAGACCTATCAGCCCCAGCATTTT | CASSLIQTYQPQHF